The sequence of this T cell receptor beta chain was determined in a study of response to subunit inactivated influenza vaccine. TCRdb analysed the RT-PCR reads with MiXCR anew, one entry per CDR3 protein. Here the sample spans 550,000 to 650,000 distinct CDR3 sequences, 10% to 15% being singletons. The CDR3 consists of 18 residues. Germline CDR1 is SGHAT and CDR2 is FQNNGV. With 6 bases clipped from V and 5 bases from J, the junction kept 16 bases outside the gene matches. The source is a man aged 45-60 years who received an inactivated influenza vaccine. The chain recombines TRBV11-2 with TRBJ2-6; the match to TRBD2 covers 7 bases. The source was PBMCs from blood, collected on the day of vaccination. The CDR3 sequence is CASSMRGGTISRANVLTF. In DNA form, the CDR3 reads TGTGCCAGCAGTATGAGGGGAGGGACCATTTCTAGGGCCAACGTCCTGACTTTC.